Sequencing of this T cell receptor beta chain was carried out in a study of blood T cells in healthy people across ages. Then a second PCR, running about 6 to 11 cycles, was carried out with a sample-barcoded 5' primer and a J-beta primer mix. TCRdb reprocessed the 5' RACE reads with MiXCR, giving one entry per CDR3 protein. The data contain around 990,000 distinct CDR3 sequences, almost 25% of them singletons. Germline V gives CDR1 SGHRS, CDR2 YFSETQ. V lost 3 bases and J lost 5, with 13 bases in between. This CDR3 has 14 residues. These data were also filed under a second study, of T cells of mothers and their children.

The chain recombines TRBV5-1 with TRBJ2-3, with TRBD2 as a possible D gene (6 bases). Sequences were obtained from blood. This clonotype was obtained from a girl aged 2-15 years in good health. In nucleotides, the CDR3 is TGCGCCAGCAGCTCGGAGGGGCTGATAGATACGCAGTATTTT. Encoded protein: CASSSEGLIDTQYF.